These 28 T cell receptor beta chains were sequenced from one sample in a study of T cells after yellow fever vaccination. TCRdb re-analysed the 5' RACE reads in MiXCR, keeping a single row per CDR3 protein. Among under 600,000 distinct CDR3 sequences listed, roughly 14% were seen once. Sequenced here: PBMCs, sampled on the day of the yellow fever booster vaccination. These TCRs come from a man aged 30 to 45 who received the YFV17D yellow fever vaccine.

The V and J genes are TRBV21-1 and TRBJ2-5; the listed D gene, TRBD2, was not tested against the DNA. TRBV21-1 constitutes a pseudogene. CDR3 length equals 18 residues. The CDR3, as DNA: TGTGCCAGCAGCAAACTGTGTCGGAGGGCTAGCATGACGAAGACCCAGTACTTC. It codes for CASSKLCRRASMTKTQYF.

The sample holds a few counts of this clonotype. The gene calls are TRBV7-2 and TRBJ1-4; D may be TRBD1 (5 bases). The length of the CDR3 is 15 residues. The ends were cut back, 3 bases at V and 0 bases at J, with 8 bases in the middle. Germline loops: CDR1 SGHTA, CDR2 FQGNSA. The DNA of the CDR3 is TGTGCCAGCAGCTTGGGGGGAACAACTAATGAAAAACTGTTTTTT. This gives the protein CASSLGGTTNEKLFF.

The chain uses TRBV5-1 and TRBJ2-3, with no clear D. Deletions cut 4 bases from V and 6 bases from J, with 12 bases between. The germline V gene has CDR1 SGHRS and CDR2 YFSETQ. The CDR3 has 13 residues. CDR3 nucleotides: TGCGCCAGCAGCCCCCTCCCATTTGATACGCAGTATTTT. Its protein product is CASSPLPFDTQYF. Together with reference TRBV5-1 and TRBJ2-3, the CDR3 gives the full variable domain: KAGVTQTPRYLIKTRGQQVTLSCSPISGHRSVSWYQQTPGQGLQFLFEYFSETQRNKGNFPGRFSGRQFSNSRSEMNVSTLELGDSALYLCASSPLPFDTQYFGPGTRLTVL.

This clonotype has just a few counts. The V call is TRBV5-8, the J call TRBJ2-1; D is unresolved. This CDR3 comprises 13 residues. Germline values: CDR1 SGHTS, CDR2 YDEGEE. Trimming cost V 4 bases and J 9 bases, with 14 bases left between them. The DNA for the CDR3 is TGTGCCAGCAGCCCTCTGGTCTCCTCTGAGCAGTTCTTC. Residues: CASSPLVSSEQFF.

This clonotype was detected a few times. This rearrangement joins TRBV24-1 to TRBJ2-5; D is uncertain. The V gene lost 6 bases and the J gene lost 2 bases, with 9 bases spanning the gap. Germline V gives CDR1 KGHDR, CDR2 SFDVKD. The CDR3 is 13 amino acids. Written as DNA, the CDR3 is TGTGCCACCAGTATGCGACGGCAAGAGACCCAGTACTTC. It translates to CATSMRRQETQYF.

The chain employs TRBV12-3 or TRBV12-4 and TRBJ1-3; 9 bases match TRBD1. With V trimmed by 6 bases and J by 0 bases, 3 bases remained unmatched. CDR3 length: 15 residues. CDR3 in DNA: TGTGCCAGCAGCATGGGACAGGGCTCTGGAAACACCATATATTTT. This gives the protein CASSMGQGSGNTIYF.

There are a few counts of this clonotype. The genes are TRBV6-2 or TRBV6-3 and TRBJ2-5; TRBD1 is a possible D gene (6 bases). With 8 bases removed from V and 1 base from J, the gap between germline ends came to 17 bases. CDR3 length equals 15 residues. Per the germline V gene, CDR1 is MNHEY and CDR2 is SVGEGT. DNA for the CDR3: TGTGCCAGCGCAACCCGGGACAACTTCCAAGAGACCCAGTACTTC. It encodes CASATRDNFQETQYF.

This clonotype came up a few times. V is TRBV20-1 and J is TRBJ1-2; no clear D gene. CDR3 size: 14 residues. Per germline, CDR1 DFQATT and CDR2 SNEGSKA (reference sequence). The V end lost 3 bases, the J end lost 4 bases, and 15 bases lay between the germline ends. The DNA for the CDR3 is TGCAGTGCTAGTCGTGAGGGAGCCGGCTATGGCTACACCTTC. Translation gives CSASREGAGYGYTF.

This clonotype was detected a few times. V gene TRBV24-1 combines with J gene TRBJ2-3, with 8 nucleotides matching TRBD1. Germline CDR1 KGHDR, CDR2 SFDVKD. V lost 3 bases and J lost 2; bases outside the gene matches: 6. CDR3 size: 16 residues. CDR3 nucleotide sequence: TGTGCCACCAGTGATGCAGGGGGCAAACACACAGATACGCAGTATTTT. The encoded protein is CATSDAGGKHTDTQYF.

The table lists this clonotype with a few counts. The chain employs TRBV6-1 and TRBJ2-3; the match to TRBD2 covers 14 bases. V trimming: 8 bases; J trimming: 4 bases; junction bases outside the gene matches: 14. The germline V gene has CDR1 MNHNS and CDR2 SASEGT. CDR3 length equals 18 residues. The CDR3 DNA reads TGTGCCAGCCAGAGCCCCGGGACTAGCGGGAGTGGGGCAGATACGCAGTATTTT. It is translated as CASQSPGTSGSGADTQYF.

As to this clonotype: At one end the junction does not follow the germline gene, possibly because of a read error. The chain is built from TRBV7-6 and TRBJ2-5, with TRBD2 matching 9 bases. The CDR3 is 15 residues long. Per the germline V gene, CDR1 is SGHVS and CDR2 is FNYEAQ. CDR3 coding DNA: TGTGCCTGCAGCTTGGCGAATAGCGGGAGCGAGACCCAGTACTTC. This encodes CACSLANSGSETQYF.

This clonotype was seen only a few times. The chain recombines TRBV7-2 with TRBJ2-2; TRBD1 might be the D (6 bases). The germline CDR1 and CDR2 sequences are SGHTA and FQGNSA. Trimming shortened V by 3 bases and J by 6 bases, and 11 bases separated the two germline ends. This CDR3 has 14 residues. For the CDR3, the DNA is TGTGCCAGCAGCTTGAAAGGGGGATCCGGGGAGCTGTTTTTT. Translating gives CASSLKGGSGELFF. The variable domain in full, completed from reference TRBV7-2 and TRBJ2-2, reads GAGVSQSPSNKVTEKGKDVELRCDPISGHTALYWYRQSLGQGLEFLIYFQGNSAPDKSGLPSDRFSAERTGGSVSTLTIQRTQQEDSAVYLCASSLKGGSGELFFGEGSRLTVL.

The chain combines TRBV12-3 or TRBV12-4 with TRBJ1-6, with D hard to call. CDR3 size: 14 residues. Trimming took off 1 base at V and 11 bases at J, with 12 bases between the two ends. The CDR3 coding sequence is TGTGCCAGCAGTTTAGGTTTGGATCCCGCACCCCTCCACTTT. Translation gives CASSLGLDPAPLHF.

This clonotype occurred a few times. CDR3 loop: CASSLTPLNNEQFF. The CDR3 bases are TGTGCCAGCAGCTTAACTCCCCTCAACAATGAGCAGTTCTTC. The chain uses TRBV7-9 and TRBJ2-1; D not certain. This CDR3 has 14 amino acids. V lost 2 bases, J lost 5 bases, and 10 bases lay in between. Germline CDR1 is SEHNR and CDR2 is FQNEAQ (reference sequence). The full variable domain, completed using reference TRBV7-9 and TRBJ2-1, is DTGVSQNPRHKITKRGQNVTFRCDPISEHNRLYWYRQTLGQGPEFLTYFQNEAQLEKSRLLSDRFSAERPKGSFSTLEIQRTEQGDSAMYLCASSLTPLNNEQFFGPGTRLTVL.

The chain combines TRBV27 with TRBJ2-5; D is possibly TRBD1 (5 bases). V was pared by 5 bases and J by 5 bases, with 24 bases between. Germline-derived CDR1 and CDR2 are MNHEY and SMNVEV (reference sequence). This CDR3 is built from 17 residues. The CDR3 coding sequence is TGTGCCAGCAGTCACACACGGACATATACCAGGTCGGAGACCCAGTACTTC. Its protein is CASSHTRTYTRSETQYF.

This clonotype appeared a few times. CDR3 loop: CASSPPLAGVREQYF. The CDR3 DNA is TGTGCCAGCAGTCCTCCCCTAGCGGGAGTGCGAGAGCAGTACTTC. The rearrangement links TRBV6-1 to TRBJ2-7; the match to TRBD2 covers 10 bases. Germline CDR1 reads MNHNS; CDR2 reads SASEGT. V lost 5 bases, J lost 7 bases, and 11 bases stayed unmatched. The CDR3 consists of 15 residues.

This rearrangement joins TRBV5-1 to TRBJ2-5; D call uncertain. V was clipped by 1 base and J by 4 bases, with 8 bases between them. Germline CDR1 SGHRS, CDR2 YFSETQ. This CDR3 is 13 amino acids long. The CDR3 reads CASSLLTRETQYF. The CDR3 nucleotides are TGCGCCAGCAGCTTGCTGACACGAGAGACCCAGTACTTC.

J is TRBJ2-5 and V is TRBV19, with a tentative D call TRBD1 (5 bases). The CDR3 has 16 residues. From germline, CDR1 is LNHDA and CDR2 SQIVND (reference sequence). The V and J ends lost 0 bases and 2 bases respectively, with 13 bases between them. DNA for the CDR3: TGTGCCAGTAGTATAGAAGGAGCCAGGGCACAAGAGACCCAGTACTTC. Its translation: CASSIEGARAQETQYF.

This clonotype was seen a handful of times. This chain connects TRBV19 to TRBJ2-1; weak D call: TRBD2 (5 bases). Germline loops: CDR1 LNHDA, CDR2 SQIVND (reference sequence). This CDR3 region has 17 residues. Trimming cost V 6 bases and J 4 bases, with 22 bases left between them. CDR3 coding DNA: TGTGCCAGTAGCGGTAGTGGAGGAGCCCCCCCTTACAATGAGCAGTTCTTC. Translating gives CASSGSGGAPPYNEQFF.

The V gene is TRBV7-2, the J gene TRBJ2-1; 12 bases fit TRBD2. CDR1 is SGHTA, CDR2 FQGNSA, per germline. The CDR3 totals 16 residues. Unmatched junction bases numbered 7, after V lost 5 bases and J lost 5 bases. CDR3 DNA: TGTGCCAGCAGCCCATGGACTAGCGGGATGGACAATGAGCAGTTCTTC. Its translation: CASSPWTSGMDNEQFF.

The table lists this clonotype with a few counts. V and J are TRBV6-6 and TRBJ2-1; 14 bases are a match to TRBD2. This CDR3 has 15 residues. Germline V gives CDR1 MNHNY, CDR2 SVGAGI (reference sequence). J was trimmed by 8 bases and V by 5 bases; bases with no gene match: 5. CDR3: CASSQTSGRAHEQFF. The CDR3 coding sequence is TGTGCCAGCAGTCAGACTAGCGGGAGGGCCCATGAGCAGTTCTTC.

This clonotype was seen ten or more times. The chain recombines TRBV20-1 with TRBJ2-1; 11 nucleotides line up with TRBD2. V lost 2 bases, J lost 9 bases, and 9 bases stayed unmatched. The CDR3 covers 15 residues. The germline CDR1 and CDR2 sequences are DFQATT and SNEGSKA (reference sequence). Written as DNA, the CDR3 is TGCAGTGCTAGATCGGTAGCGGGAGGGGGGGGTGAGCAGTTCTTC. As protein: CSARSVAGGGGEQFF.

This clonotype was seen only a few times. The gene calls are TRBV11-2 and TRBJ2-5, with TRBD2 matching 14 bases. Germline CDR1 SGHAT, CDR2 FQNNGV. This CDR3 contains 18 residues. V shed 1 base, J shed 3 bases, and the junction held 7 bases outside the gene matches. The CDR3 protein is CASSLGLGTSGGKETQYF. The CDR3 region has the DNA TGTGCCAGCAGCTTAGGGTTGGGGACTAGCGGGGGTAAAGAGACCCAGTACTTC.

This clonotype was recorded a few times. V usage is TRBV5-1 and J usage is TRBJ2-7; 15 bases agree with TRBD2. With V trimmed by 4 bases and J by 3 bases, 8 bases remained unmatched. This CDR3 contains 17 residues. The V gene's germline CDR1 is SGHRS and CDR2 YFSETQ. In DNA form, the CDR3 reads TGCGCCAGCAGCGGCGGACTAGCGGGAGGGTCCGACTACGAGCAGTACTTC. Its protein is CASSGGLAGGSDYEQYF.

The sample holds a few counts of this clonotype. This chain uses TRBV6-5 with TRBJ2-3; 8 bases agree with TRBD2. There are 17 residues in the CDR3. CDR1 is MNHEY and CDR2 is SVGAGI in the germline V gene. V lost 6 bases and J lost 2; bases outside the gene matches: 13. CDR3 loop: CASRPRNGGGDTDTQYF. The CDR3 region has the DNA TGTGCCAGCAGACCCCGCAACGGGGGGGGGGACACAGATACGCAGTATTTT.

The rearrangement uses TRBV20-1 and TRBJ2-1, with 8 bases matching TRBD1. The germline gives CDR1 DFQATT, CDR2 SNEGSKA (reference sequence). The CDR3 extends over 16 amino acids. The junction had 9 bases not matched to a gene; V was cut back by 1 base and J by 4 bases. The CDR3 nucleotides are TGCAGTGCTAGAGCCCCTCACAGGGGGAGTTACAATGAGCAGTTCTTC. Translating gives CSARAPHRGSYNEQFF.

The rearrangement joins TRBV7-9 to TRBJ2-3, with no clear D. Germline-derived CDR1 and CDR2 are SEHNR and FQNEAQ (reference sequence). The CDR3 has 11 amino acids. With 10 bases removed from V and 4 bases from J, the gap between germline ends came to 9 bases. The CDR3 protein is CATPWADTQYF. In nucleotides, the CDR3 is TGTGCCACCCCTTGGGCAGATACGCAGTATTTT. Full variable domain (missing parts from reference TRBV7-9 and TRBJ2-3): DTGVSQNPRHKITKRGQNVTFRCDPISEHNRLYWYRQTLGQGPEFLTYFQNEAQLEKSRLLSDRFSAERPKGSFSTLEIQRTEQGDSAMYLCATPWADTQYFGPGTRLTVL.

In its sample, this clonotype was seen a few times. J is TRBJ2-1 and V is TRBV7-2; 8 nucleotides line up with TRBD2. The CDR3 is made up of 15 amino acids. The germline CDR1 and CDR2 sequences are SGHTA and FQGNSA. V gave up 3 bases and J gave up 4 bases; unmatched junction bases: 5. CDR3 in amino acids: CASSLAAGEYNEQFF. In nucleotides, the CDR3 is TGTGCCAGCAGCTTGGCAGCGGGAGAATACAATGAGCAGTTCTTC.